Below, 13 T cell receptor beta chains from the same sample are listed, as sequenced in a study of human T cells and chemical hapten exposure. TCRdb reanalysed the RACE reads using MiXCR and keeps one entry per CDR3 protein. The table lists over 55,000 distinct CDR3 sequences, 11% of them singletons. Documented time point: patch test 3, about 24 weeks after DPC sensitization. Described treatment: therapeutic diphenylcyclopropenone sensitization with weekly scalp DPC. This sample comprised whole blood, obtained in connection with sensitization to the hapten diphenylcyclopropenone (DPC). The source is a woman in her forties or fifties with alopecia areata. Some clones in this sample may be carry-over from other donors' samples.

The CDR3 DNA reads as TGCAGCGCGGACCCGGGACAGGGGAATGAGCAGTTCTTC. Protein product: CSADPGQGNEQFF. The J gene is TRBJ2-1, the V gene TRBV29-1, with 10 bases lining up with TRBD1. With V trimmed by 7 bases and J by 7 bases, 7 bases remained unmatched. The CDR3 runs 13 residues. From germline, CDR1 is SQVTM and CDR2 ANQGSEA.

This clonotype turned up a few times. The rearrangement joins TRBV7-6 to TRBJ1-1, with D tentatively TRBD1 (5 bases). The germline V gene has CDR1 SGHVS and CDR2 FNYEAQ. The CDR3 is made up of 14 amino acids. V was cut by 0 bases and J by 3 bases, with 8 bases left in between. This CDR3 is CASSLALGDTEAFF. The CDR3 region has the DNA TGTGCCAGCAGCTTAGCATTGGGGGACACTGAAGCTTTCTTT. The full variable domain, rest sourced from reference TRBV7-6 and TRBJ1-1, is GAGVSQSPRYKVTKRGQDVALRCDPISGHVSLYWYRQALGQGPEFLTYFNYEAQQDKSGLPNDRFSAERPEGSISTLTIQRTEQRDSAMYRCASSLALGDTEAFFGQGTRLTVV.

This clonotype was counted a few times. The chain recombines TRBV7-3 with TRBJ1-1; D gene ambiguous. The CDR3 is 13 residues long. Trimming cost V 9 bases and J 0 bases, with 11 bases left between them. Germline CDR1 SGHTA, CDR2 FQGTGA. The DNA of the CDR3 is TGTGCCAGAGCCTGGGGTCTGAACACTGAAGCTTTCTTT. As protein: CARAWGLNTEAFF. Filled out from reference TRBV7-3 and TRBJ1-1, the complete variable domain reads GAGVSQTPSNKVTEKGKYVELRCDPISGHTALYWYRQSLGQGPEFLIYFQGTGAADDSGLPNDRFFAVRPEGSVSTLKIQRTERGDSAVYLCARAWGLNTEAFFGQGTRLTVV.

This clonotype was seen a few times. V usage is TRBV11-2 and J usage is TRBJ1-6, with 8 bases aligning to TRBD1. The J segment lost 7 bases and the V segment lost 5 bases, leaving 7 bases of the junction unmatched. CDR1 and CDR2 (germline): SGHAT, FQNNGV. The CDR3 consists of 15 residues. The chain's CDR3 is CASSERQGMNSPLHF. Written as DNA, the CDR3 is TGTGCCAGCAGCGAACGACAGGGGATGAATTCACCCCTCCACTTT.

The CDR3 sequence: CASSIGQISTDTQYF. In nucleotides, the CDR3 is TGTGCCAGTAGTATAGGGCAGATAAGCACAGATACGCAGTATTTT. The chain couples TRBV19 to TRBJ2-3; D gene unclear. This CDR3 has 15 residues. Germline CDR1 is LNHDA and CDR2 is SQIVND (reference sequence). The V end was cut by 1 base, the J end by 0 bases, with 8 bases between. Full variable domain (outside the CDR3, taken from reference TRBV19 and TRBJ2-3): DGGITQSPKYLFRKEGQNVTLSCEQNLNHDAMYWYRQDPGQGLRLIYYSQIVNDFQKGDIAEGYSVSREKKESFPLTVTSAQKNPTAFYLCASSIGQISTDTQYFGPGTRLTVL.

In this sample, this clonotype turned up many times. The chain links TRBV7-9 to TRBJ1-6; D is undetermined. This CDR3 has 15 residues. CDR1 is SEHNR and CDR2 is FQNEAQ in the germline V gene (reference sequence). The V end lost 6 bases, the J end lost 7 bases, and 16 bases lay between the germline ends. CDR3 DNA: TGTGCCAGCAGGCCCACCCCGGCGGAAAATTCACCCCTCCACTTT. This gives the protein CASRPTPAENSPLHF.

In its sample, this clonotype was seen many times. This chain uses TRBV10-3 with TRBJ2-7; D is unclear. Between the trimmed V and J ends, which lost 2 bases and 0 bases, there was a span of 11 bases. This CDR3 comprises 15 residues. In germline, CDR1 is ENHRY, CDR2 SYGVKD. The CDR3 DNA sequence: TGTGCCATCAGTGAGAGCCCGCTCAGCTCCTACGAGCAGTACTTC. This gives the protein CAISESPLSSYEQYF.

The rearrangement joins TRBV20-1 to TRBJ1-2, with no clear D. The CDR3 is 12 residues long. Trimming took 3 bases from V and 8 from J, leaving 13 bases between them. Germline-derived CDR1 and CDR2 are DFQATT and SNEGSKA (reference sequence). Written as DNA, the CDR3 is TGCAGTGCTAGTTACATGAGATTAGGCTACACCTTC. It specifies CSASYMRLGYTF.

Many counts were recorded for this clonotype. The genes are TRBV10-3 and TRBJ1-1, with a weak D call TRBD1 (5 bases). Germline V gives CDR1 ENHRY, CDR2 SYGVKD. The CDR3 consists of 13 residues. Trimming took 10 bases from V and 4 from J, leaving 16 bases between them. CDR3 residues: CATTISGLTEAFF. In nucleotides, the CDR3 is TGTGCCACGACGATTTCAGGGCTCACTGAAGCTTTCTTT.

This clonotype appeared a few times. V is TRBV20-1 and J is TRBJ2-1; D is unclear. The CDR3 consists of 13 residues. The V end was cut by 7 bases, the J end by 3 bases, with 13 bases between. Germline CDR1 DFQATT, CDR2 SNEGSKA (reference sequence). This chain's CDR3 is CSVLGINYNEQFF. CDR3 bases: TGCAGTGTTCTAGGTATCAACTACAATGAGCAGTTCTTC.

The chain recombines TRBV10-3 with TRBJ1-2, with D hard to call. Trimming took off 0 bases at V and 8 bases at J, with 7 bases between the two ends. The V gene's germline CDR1 is ENHRY and CDR2 SYGVKD. This CDR3 region has 12 residues. CDR3 protein: CAISESREGYTF. The CDR3 DNA sequence: TGTGCCATCAGTGAGTCGAGGGAAGGCTACACCTTC.

V gene TRBV29-1 combines with J gene TRBJ2-1; D perhaps matches TRBD2 (5 bases). The CDR3 runs 13 residues. The V and J ends lost 5 bases and 9 bases respectively, with 17 bases between them. Germline loops: CDR1 SQVTM, CDR2 ANQGSEA. As DNA, the CDR3 is TGCAGCGTTTCGACTAACCCCCGTGGTGAGCAGTTCTTC. Encoded protein: CSVSTNPRGEQFF.

This clonotype was seen ten or more times. The rearrangement links TRBV5-6 to TRBJ1-2, with TRBD1 matching 9 bases. Germline loops: CDR1 SGHDT, CDR2 YYEEEE. J lost 8 bases, V lost 0 bases, and 17 bases had no gene match. There are 18 residues in the CDR3. The CDR3 sequence: CASSLVARRQGVLEGYTF. As DNA, the CDR3 is TGTGCCAGCAGCTTGGTGGCGAGGAGACAGGGGGTATTGGAAGGCTACACCTTC. The variable domain in full, with the rest retrieved from reference TRBV5-6 and TRBJ1-2, is DAGVTQSPTHLIKTRGQQVTLRCSPKSGHDTVSWYQQALGQGPQFIFQYYEEEERQRGNFPDRFSGHQFPNYSSELNVNALLLGDSALYLCASSLVARRQGVLEGYTFGSGTRLTVV.